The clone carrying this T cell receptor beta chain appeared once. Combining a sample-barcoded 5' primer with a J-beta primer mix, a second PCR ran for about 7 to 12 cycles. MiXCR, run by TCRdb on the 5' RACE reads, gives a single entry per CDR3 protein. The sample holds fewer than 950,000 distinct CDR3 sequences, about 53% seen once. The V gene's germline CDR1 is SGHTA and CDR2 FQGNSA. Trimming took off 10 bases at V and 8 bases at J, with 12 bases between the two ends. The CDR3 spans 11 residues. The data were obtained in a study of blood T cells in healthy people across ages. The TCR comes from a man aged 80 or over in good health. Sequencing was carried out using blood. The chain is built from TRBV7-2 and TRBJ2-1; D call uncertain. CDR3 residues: CAITPRDEQFF. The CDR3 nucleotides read TGTGCCATCACCCCCCGGGATGAGCAGTTCTTC.